The 18 T cell receptor beta chains presented below share a single source sample, sequenced in a study of a mutant IDH1 vaccine in newly diagnosed glioma (TCRdb year 2021). The time point label, as the study defines it: week 11, during vaccination. Each vaccine dose, consisting of 300 ug of a 20-mer mutant IDH1 peptide in Montanide, was administered subcutaneously with topical imiquimod. The library was obtained by the immunoSEQ multiplex PCR assay. In TCRdb, the immuneACCESS table is reduced to in-frame sequences with V and J assigned. These tables do not hold every clone; where another copy was compared, an unresolved V gene accounts for under half, and the others remain unexplained. Present in this sample are approximately 40,000 clones, 80% to 85% of which were seen just once. The ten largest clones represent around 2.2% of the sample. These receptors' antigens are unknown. The sequenced sample was PBMCs, obtained from a glioma patient whose treatment included an IDH1 peptide vaccine. Every receptor here comes from a man aged 35-49 years with glioma.

The rearrangement uses TRBV7-2 and TRBJ2-5; the D is unclear. Germline V gene sequence: CDR1 SGHTA, CDR2 FQGNSA. V dropped 8 bases and J dropped 5 bases, with 15 bases sitting between them. CDR3 length equals 13 residues. DNA of the CDR3: TGTGCCAGCCGCCAGAGTGGTAAGGAGACCCAGTACTTC. This translates into CASRQSGKETQYF.

V and J are TRBV7-2 and TRBJ2-1, with TRBD2 matching 9 bases. This CDR3 spans 15 amino acids. With V trimmed by 1 base and J by 10 bases, 8 bases remained unmatched. The V gene's germline CDR1 is SGHTA and CDR2 FQGNSA. For the CDR3, the DNA is TGTGCCAGCAGCTTAGGCAGCGGGGGGTCGGGGGAGCAGTTCTTC. Amino acids: CASSLGSGGSGEQFF.

The chain is built from TRBV7-2 and TRBJ2-1, with 12 bases fitting TRBD2. Germline lookup yields CDR1 SGHTA and CDR2 FQGNSA. This CDR3 is built from 15 residues. J lost 2 bases, V lost 8 bases, and 4 bases had no gene match. CDR3 nucleotides: TGTGCCAGCCGAGCTAGCGGGAGGGCCTACAATGAGCAGTTCTTC. Translated: CASRASGRAYNEQFF. Supplemented by reference TRBV7-2 and TRBJ2-1, the full variable domain reads GAGVSQSPSNKVTEKGKDVELRCDPISGHTALYWYRQSLGQGLEFLIYFQGNSAPDKSGLPSDRFSAERTGGSVSTLTIQRTQQEDSAVYLCASRASGRAYNEQFFGPGTRLTVL.

The rearrangement joins TRBV9 to TRBJ2-5; no firm D call. Trimming stripped 2 bases from V and 5 bases from J, with 10 bases between. The germline V gene has CDR1 SGDLS and CDR2 YYNGEE. The CDR3 is 13 amino acids. CDR3 residues: CASSVSLRETQYF. DNA of the CDR3: TGTGCCAGCAGCGTTTCCCTGAGGGAGACCCAGTACTTC.

The chain uses TRBV5-5 and TRBJ1-6; the D gene is possibly TRBD1 (6 bases). V was trimmed by 7 bases and J by 6 bases, leaving 14 bases between them. The CDR3 is 14 residues long. Germline lookup yields CDR1 SGHKS and CDR2 YYEKEE (reference sequence). CDR3 bases: TGTGCCAGCCTTCTTGGACAGAGTAATTCACCCCTCCACTTT. Amino acid sequence: CASLLGQSNSPLHF.

The chain uses TRBV2 and TRBJ2-2, with D perhaps matching TRBD2 (6 bases). There are 13 residues in the CDR3. Trimming stripped 5 bases from V and 7 bases from J, with 11 bases between. Germline CDR1 and CDR2: SNHLY and FYNNEI. CDR3 coding DNA: TGTGCCAGCAGTCGGGAGTACCTCGGGGAGCTGTTTTTT. This sequence encodes CASSREYLGELFF.

The chain couples TRBV9 to TRBJ1-3; 7 positions match TRBD1. In germline, CDR1 is SGDLS, CDR2 YYNGEE. This CDR3 has 15 residues. V shed 3 bases and J 4 bases; nucleotides not matched to a gene: 7. As DNA, the CDR3 is TGTGCCAGCAGCGCGCAGGGGGTAGCGGGAAACACCATATATTTT. It yields the protein CASSAQGVAGNTIYF. Complete variable domain (other parts from reference TRBV9 and TRBJ1-3): DSGVTQTPKHLITATGQRVTLRCSPRSGDLSVYWYQQSLDQGLQFLIQYYNGEERAKGNILERFSAQQFPDLHSELNLSSLELGDSALYFCASSAQGVAGNTIYFGEGSWLTVV.

This chain links TRBV19 with TRBJ2-5; perhaps TRBD2 as D (5 bases). There are 13 residues in the CDR3. CDR1 LNHDA and CDR2 SQIVND come from the germline V gene (reference sequence). The V and J ends lost 3 bases and 5 bases respectively, with 10 bases between them. The CDR3 is CASSMGLAETQYF. The CDR3 DNA follows: TGTGCCAGTAGTATGGGATTAGCGGAGACCCAGTACTTC.

The rearrangement uses TRBV18 and TRBJ2-1; tentative D call: TRBD2 (6 bases). Germline V lookup: CDR1 KGHSH, CDR2 LQKENI. Trimming pared 1 base from V and 5 bases from J, leaving 6 bases between. The CDR3 is 13 residues long. The CDR3 DNA sequence: TGTGCCAGCTCACCACAGCGGGACAATGAGCAGTTCTTC. This sequence encodes CASSPQRDNEQFF.

This chain joins TRBV4-2 and TRBJ2-1; 8 nucleotides agree with TRBD2. J lost 7 bases, V lost 4 bases, and 18 bases had no gene match. Germline CDR1 reads LGHNA; CDR2 reads YNFKEQ. The CDR3 extends over 18 amino acids. Here the CDR3 reads CASSLRLAGGLTLNEQFF. The DNA for the CDR3 is TGTGCCAGCAGCCTCCGACTGGCGGGAGGCCTCACTCTAAATGAGCAGTTCTTC.

The chain is built from TRBV6-1 and TRBJ1-5; the D gene is possibly TRBD1 (6 bases). This CDR3 contains 12 residues. V was trimmed by 7 bases and J by 8 bases, leaving 12 bases between them. Germline CDR1 reads MNHNS; CDR2 reads SASEGT. CDR3 residues: CASTFGGKPQHF. The CDR3 DNA reads TGTGCCAGCACCTTTGGGGGCAAGCCCCAGCATTTT.

This clone was detected once. The chain recombines TRBV5-1 with TRBJ2-2; 7 bases match TRBD1. Germline V gene lookup returns CDR1 SGHRS and CDR2 YFSETQ. V shed 4 bases, J shed 8 bases, and the junction held 8 bases outside the gene matches. This CDR3 is built from 14 residues. Written as DNA, the CDR3 is TGCGCCAGCAGCCCGACAGGGTCTCCGGGGGAGCTGTTTTTT. Translating gives CASSPTGSPGELFF.

V is TRBV7-2 and J is TRBJ2-7; D gene uncertain. There are 14 residues in the CDR3. Looked up from germline, CDR1 is SGHTA and CDR2 is FQGNSA. V dropped 5 bases and J dropped 7 bases, with 18 bases sitting between them. DNA of the CDR3: TGTGCCAGCAGCCCCGGACGAGGACCTTTAGAGCAGTACTTC. Residues: CASSPGRGPLEQYF.

The gene calls are TRBV7-2 and TRBJ2-1; unclear D gene. Looked up from germline, CDR1 is SGHTA and CDR2 is FQGNSA. The CDR3 contains 16 residues. V was trimmed by 7 bases and J by 4 bases, leaving 20 bases between them. In DNA form, the CDR3 reads TGTGCCAGCACCCCCTCTCCCCAGGCCCTATACAATGAGCAGTTCTTC. This codes for CASTPSPQALYNEQFF.

This chain links TRBV2 with TRBJ1-5; 9 bases are shared with TRBD1. V shed 5 bases, J shed 2 bases, and the junction held 1 base outside the gene matches. Germline V gene lookup returns CDR1 SNHLY and CDR2 FYNNEI. The CDR3 is 14 residues long. CDR3 sequence: CASSWTGGNQPQHF. As DNA, the CDR3 is TGTGCCAGCAGTTGGACAGGGGGCAATCAGCCCCAGCATTTT.

CDR3: CASSLWQSNTEAFF. CDR3 sequence (DNA): TGTGCCAGCAGCTTGTGGCAGTCGAACACTGAAGCTTTCTTT. The V and J genes are TRBV5-6 and TRBJ1-1; D is ambiguous. Per germline, CDR1 SGHDT and CDR2 YYEEEE. Trimming removed 1 base from V and 1 base from J, with 8 bases in between. The CDR3 is 14 amino acids.

The CDR3 loop is CASSFGGAYEQYF. The DNA for the CDR3 is TGTGCCAGTAGTTTCGGTGGCGCCTACGAGCAGTACTTC. J is TRBJ2-7 and V is TRBV19; no definite D call. The CDR3 has 13 amino acids. V was trimmed by 5 bases and J by 2 bases, leaving 10 bases between them. Germline V gene lookup returns CDR1 LNHDA and CDR2 SQIVND (reference sequence).

There are a few counts of this clone. The genes are TRBV15 and TRBJ2-7; no clear D. V was pared by 5 bases and J by 0 bases, with 17 bases between. From germline, CDR1 is LNHNV and CDR2 YYDKDF (reference sequence). This CDR3 has 16 residues. The CDR3 DNA follows: TGTGCCACCAGCGCACGGACGGGCCTGAGCTCCTACGAGCAGTACTTC. Translation: CATSARTGLSSYEQYF.